This is a list of T cell receptor beta chains from one sample in a study of CD8 T cells in Susac syndrome. TCRdb called the immunoSEQ multiplex PCR reads again in MiXCR, with one record for every CDR3 protein. The sample records 140,000 to 150,000 distinct CDR3 sequences, almost 96% being singletons. The sequencing sample was made of CD4+ T cells from PBMCs. The receptors here all came from a human donor with Susac syndrome. The CDR3 runs from the conserved cysteine through the conserved F or W. Each record gives: V gene, clone size, J gene, D gene, CDR3 protein, CDR3 DNA. A D gene is named only where the DNA matches it firmly. Size values are once, few and many counts, or a class for expanded clones, and some rows have none.

>TRBV28|NA|TRBJ2-3|TRBD2
CASSSSGTRSHTQYF
TGTGCCAGCAGTTCCTCCGGGACTAGAAGCCATACGCAGTATTTT
>TRBV5-6|NA|TRBJ1-2|TRBD1
CASSRRQGGYGYTF
TGTGCCAGCAGCCGACGACAGGGTGGCTATGGCTACACCTTC
>TRBV29-1|NA|TRBJ1-1|NA
CSVGPGRAEAFF
TGCAGCGTTGGGCCTGGAAGGGCTGAAGCTTTCTTT
>TRBV15|once|TRBJ2-1|NA
CATRELAYNEQFF
TGTGCCACCCGGGAACTGGCCTACAATGAGCAGTTCTTC
>TRBV12-3/TRBV12-4|NA|TRBJ2-3|NA
CASSLRSTDTQYF
TGTGCCAGCAGTTTAAGGAGCACAGATACGCAGTATTTT
>TRBV4-1|NA|TRBJ1-2|NA
CASSQEIPQAALGYTF
TGCGCCAGCAGCCAAGAAATCCCCCAAGCGGCTCTTGGCTACACCTTC
>TRBV4-2|NA|TRBJ1-1|TRBD1
CASSKGTANTEAFF
TGTGCCAGCAGTAAGGGGACAGCGAACACTGAAGCTTTCTTT
>TRBV5-6|NA|TRBJ2-6|NA
CASSLAGVSGANVLTF
TGTGCCAGCAGCTTGGCCGGGGTCTCTGGGGCCAACGTCCTGACTTTC
>TRBV20-1|NA|TRBJ2-3|TRBD2
CSAPRTSGTDTQYF
TGCAGTGCTCCCCGGACTAGCGGGACAGATACGCAGTATTTT
>TRBV12-3/TRBV12-4|NA|TRBJ2-7|NA
CASSLATGAYEQYF
TGTGCCAGCAGTTTAGCAACGGGGGCCTACGAGCAGTACTTC
>TRBV7-8|NA|TRBJ2-2|TRBD2
CASSLVLAGGELFF
TGTGCCAGCAGCTTAGTACTAGCGGGCGGGGAGCTGTTTTTT
>TRBV19|few|TRBJ2-2|TRBD2
CASTGLASGELFF
TGTGCCAGTACGGGACTAGCGAGTGGGGAGCTGTTTTTT
>TRBV7-2|once|TRBJ1-3|NA
CASSPRQHSGNTIYF
TGTGCCAGCAGCCCACGACAGCACTCTGGAAACACCATATATTTT
>TRBV29-1|NA|TRBJ2-7|NA
CSIRSPAAYEQYF
TGCAGCATCAGGTCCCCCGCGGCCTACGAGCAGTACTTC
>TRBV3-1|NA|TRBJ2-7|NA
CASSPRWGPYEQYF
TGTGCCAGCAGCCCTAGGTGGGGACCCTACGAGCAGTACTTC
>TRBV20-1|NA|TRBJ2-2|NA
CSARSVVGGSGELFF
TGCAGTGCTAGATCCGTAGTCGGGGGCTCGGGGGAGCTGTTTTTT
>TRBV29-1|NA|TRBJ2-5|TRBD1
CSARPYRGFVETQYF
TGCAGCGCCCGACCTTACAGGGGGTTCGTGGAGACCCAGTACTTC
>TRBV12-3/TRBV12-4|NA|TRBJ1-6|TRBD1
CASSLGSGQGNSPLHF
TGTGCCAGCAGTTTAGGATCCGGACAGGGAAATTCACCCCTCCACTTT
>TRBV7-2|NA|TRBJ2-7|TRBD2
CASSLAASGGRSHEQYF
TGTGCCAGCAGCTTAGCGGCTAGCGGGGGCCGTAGCCACGAGCAGTACTTC
>TRBV12-3/TRBV12-4|NA|TRBJ2-1|TRBD2
CASSQGLEGNEQFF
TGTGCCAGCAGCCAGGGACTAGAAGGCAATGAGCAGTTCTTC